The next 8 T cell receptor beta chains were all read from a single sample in a study of T cells in Graves' hyperthyroidism and ophthalmopathy. RNA transcripts yielded amplified TCR beta CDR3 regions. HTBI primers were the set used in a first-round RT-PCR of the TCR CDR3. TCRdb itself ran the multiplex PCR reads through MiXCR, one entry per CDR3 protein. The repertoire holds 500,000 to 600,000 distinct CDR3 sequences, with 35% to 50% as singletons. Sequenced sample: peripheral blood or thyroid tissue (not recorded which). These receptors came from an adult woman with Graves' disease, either hyperthyroidism or ophthalmopathy (not recorded which).

The V and J genes are TRBV19 and TRBJ1-4; unclear D gene. Germline CDR1 LNHDA, CDR2 SQIVND (reference sequence). Trimming removed 3 bases from V and 9 bases from J, with 8 bases in between. The CDR3 consists of 12 residues. This CDR3 is CASSIERQKLFF. The CDR3 DNA is TGTGCCAGTAGTATTGAGCGGCAAAAACTGTTTTTT.

In its sample, this clonotype was seen a few times. The gene calls are TRBV15 and TRBJ2-7; D possibly matches TRBD1 or TRBD2 (5 bases each). V lost 1 base to trimming and J lost 5 bases, with 12 bases between them. Germline lookup yields CDR1 LNHNV and CDR2 YYDKDF (reference sequence). The CDR3 spans 14 residues. CDR3 in amino acids: CATSRGTGHHEQYF. DNA for the CDR3: TGTGCCACCAGCAGAGGCACGGGGCACCACGAGCAGTACTTC.

This sequence joins TRBV5-4 and TRBJ1-4; no clear D. CDR3 size: 14 residues. Trimming removed 4 bases at V and 7 bases at J, with 14 bases between. Per the germline V gene, CDR1 is SGHNT and CDR2 is YYREEE (reference sequence). CDR3 bases: TGTGCCAGCAGCCGGGTGGGAGCGCCTGAAAAACTGTTTTTT. Translating gives CASSRVGAPEKLFF. The full variable domain, in which reference TRBV5-4 and TRBJ1-4 provide the parts outside the CDR3, is ETGVTQSPTHLIKTRGQQVTLRCSSQSGHNTVSWYQQALGQGPQFIFQYYREEENGRGNFPPRFSGLQFPNYSSELNVNALELDDSALYLCASSRVGAPEKLFFGSGTQLSVL.

This clonotype was seen more than once but under ten times. The chain recombines TRBV20-1 with TRBJ1-6; D is unclear. Germline V gene sequence: CDR1 DFQATT, CDR2 SNEGSKA (reference sequence). V lost 6 bases to trimming and J lost 9 bases, with 9 bases between them. CDR3 length: 11 residues. CDR3 amino acids: CSAIRGSPLHF. In DNA, the CDR3 is TGCAGTGCCATACGCGGTTCACCCCTCCACTTT.

J is TRBJ2-7 and V is TRBV7-2, with a weak D call TRBD2 (6 bases). The CDR3 loop spans 14 amino acids. Trimming took 6 bases from V and 2 from J, leaving 14 bases between them. CDR1 and CDR2 from the germline V gene are SGHTA and FQGNSA. The CDR3 loop is CASSYTREAYEQYF. CDR3 DNA sequence: TGTGCCAGCAGTTATACCAGGGAGGCCTACGAGCAGTACTTC.

The chain uses TRBV6-4 and TRBJ1-1, with 9 positions matching TRBD1. CDR3 size: 12 residues. In germline, CDR1 is MRHNA, CDR2 SNTAGT. V lost 5 bases and J lost 7; bases outside the gene matches: 2. This chain's CDR3 is CASSPDRGEAFF. The DNA of the CDR3 is TGTGCCAGCAGTCCGGACAGGGGTGAAGCTTTCTTT.

V usage is TRBV7-2 and J usage is TRBJ2-7; D is unclear. Germline V gene data show CDR1 as SGHTA and CDR2 as FQGNSA. The V end lost 4 bases, the J end lost 0 bases, and 10 bases lay between the germline ends. CDR3 length: 14 amino acids. CDR3 bases: TGTGCCAGCAGCTCACCAGTGAGCTCCTACGAGCAGTACTTC. As protein: CASSSPVSSYEQYF.

This clonotype was observed at least ten times. V and J are TRBV10-3 and TRBJ1-2; the D is unclear. Trimming pared 5 bases from V and 6 bases from J, leaving 10 bases between. Germline CDR1 is ENHRY and CDR2 is SYGVKD. The CDR3 totals 12 residues. The CDR3 DNA sequence: TGTGCCATCAGTTGGGAAAGGAATGGCTACACCTTC. Residues: CAISWERNGYTF.